The 30 T cell receptor beta chains below come from one sample, sequenced in a study of cytomegalovirus exposure and HLA in healthy donors. The PCR made use of 60 Vbeta and 13 Jbeta primers. Profiling relied on immunoSEQ multiplex PCR, and the TCRdb table lists in-frame clones only, not all of them. The sample lists approximately 140,000 clones; approximately 79% were seen once. Sample: PBMCs. These TCRs come from a man younger than 35 in good health and CMV-seronegative.

The genes are TRBV7-2 and TRBJ2-5; D remains ambiguous. The CDR3 is 14 amino acids. With 6 bases removed from V and 2 bases from J, the gap between germline ends came to 13 bases. Germline V gives CDR1 SGHTA, CDR2 FQGNSA. Here the CDR3 reads CASSLTVVQETQYF. CDR3 bases: TGTGCCAGCAGTCTCACAGTCGTACAAGAGACCCAGTACTTC.

This chain joins TRBV4-3 and TRBJ2-1; a weak D match, TRBD1 (6 bases). V was pared by 3 bases and J by 7 bases, with 16 bases between. CDR1 and CDR2 from the germline V gene are LGHNA and YSLEER. The CDR3 runs to 15 residues. The CDR3 loop reads CASSQSRTTGNEQFF. DNA for the CDR3: TGCGCCAGCAGCCAGTCCCGTACCACAGGGAATGAGCAGTTCTTC.

This chain uses TRBV9 with TRBJ2-2; the D gene is possibly TRBD1 (6 bases). The CDR3 spans 15 residues. Germline V gene data show CDR1 as SGDLS and CDR2 as YYNGEE. V was clipped by 0 bases and J by 6 bases, with 12 bases between them. Here the CDR3 reads CASSVGGGTAGELFF. The CDR3 coding sequence is TGTGCCAGCAGCGTAGGAGGGGGAACGGCCGGGGAGCTGTTTTTT.

This clone was detected only once. This sequence joins TRBV11-1 and TRBJ1-2, with TRBD1 matching 10 bases. The germline gives CDR1 SGHAT, CDR2 FQDESV (reference sequence). This CDR3 contains 19 residues. V was clipped by 5 bases and J by 2 bases; unmatched bases: 17. DNA for the CDR3: TGTGCCAGCAGCCTCCCTCCCCGGGACAGGGGTGAAACCAACTATGGCTACACCTTC. Its protein is CASSLPPRDRGETNYGYTF.

This chain connects TRBV19 to TRBJ2-7; 8 bases agree with TRBD1. CDR3 length: 14 residues. V lost 2 bases to trimming and J lost 6 bases; unmatched junction nucleotides: 6. The germline CDR1 and CDR2 sequences are LNHDA and SQIVND (reference sequence). In DNA, the CDR3 is TGTGCCAGTAGTATATCGGCAGGGGGCGGCGAGCAGTACTTC. Its translation is CASSISAGGGEQYF.

J is TRBJ1-5 and V is TRBV7-2, with 7 positions matching TRBD1. Germline V gene sequence: CDR1 SGHTA, CDR2 FQGNSA. The CDR3 covers 15 residues. Trimming took 8 bases from V and 0 from J; bases not matched to a gene: 7. The CDR3 DNA reads TGTGCCAGCGATACAGGGGTTTATAGCAATCAGCCCCAGCATTTT. Residues: CASDTGVYSNQPQHF.

This chain joins TRBV30 and TRBJ1-2, with TRBD1 identical over 8 bases. Germline-derived CDR1 and CDR2 are GTSNPN and SVGIG (reference sequence). V was clipped by 5 bases and J by 1 base; unmatched bases: 6. The CDR3 covers 14 residues. For the CDR3, the DNA is TGTGCCTGGGAAGGGACAGGCAATAACTATGGCTACACCTTC. This encodes CAWEGTGNNYGYTF. The full variable domain, with the rest looked up from reference TRBV30 and TRBJ1-2, is SQTIHQWPATLVQPVGSPLSLECTVEGTSNPNLYWYRQAAGRGLQLLFYSVGIGQISSEVPQNLSASRPQDRQFILSSKKLLLSDSGFYLCAWEGTGNNYGYTFGSGTRLTVV.

V gene TRBV7-2 combines with J gene TRBJ1-1; 7 bases fit TRBD1. The CDR3 loop spans 16 amino acids. Germline loops: CDR1 SGHTA, CDR2 FQGNSA. V shed 5 bases, J shed 2 bases, and the junction held 11 bases outside the gene matches. The CDR3 DNA reads TGTGCCAGCAGCAAAAACGCCGGGACAGCTAACACTGAAGCTTTCTTT. Translated: CASSKNAGTANTEAFF.

The chain is built from TRBV7-2 and TRBJ1-1; 7 nucleotides match TRBD1. J gave up 4 bases and V 4 bases, and 9 bases lay outside the gene matches. Germline V gene data show CDR1 as SGHTA and CDR2 as FQGNSA. CDR3 length equals 15 residues. CDR3: CASSSQGVGGTEAFF. CDR3 DNA sequence: TGTGCCAGCAGCTCCCAGGGGGTTGGGGGCACTGAAGCTTTCTTT.

The chain joins TRBV27 to TRBJ1-2; possibly TRBD1 for D (6 bases). V was cut by 2 bases and J by 4 bases, with 11 bases left in between. Germline-derived CDR1 and CDR2 are MNHEY and SMNVEV (reference sequence). This CDR3 has 14 residues. The CDR3 loop reads CASSLQGPPYGYTF. The CDR3, as DNA: TGTGCCAGCAGTTTACAGGGGCCGCCCTATGGCTACACCTTC.

There are a few counts of this clone. The junction differs from germline at one of its ends, possibly a read error. The CDR3 bases are TGTTCCAGCAGCGCCGATATAACTCAGCAGTACTTC. Translated, it gives CSSSADITQQYF. J is TRBJ2-7 and V is TRBV7-9, with unresolved D. This CDR3 region has 12 residues. The germline CDR1 and CDR2 sequences are SEHNR and FQNEAQ (reference sequence).

This clone was counted a few times. The chain couples TRBV6-1 to TRBJ1-1; D is uncertain. This CDR3 has 11 amino acids. V was shortened by 6 bases and J by 8 bases, with 10 bases between the two germline ends. CDR1 is MNHNS, CDR2 SASEGT, per germline. In DNA form, the CDR3 reads TGTGCCAGCAGAACTACCTCAGAAGCTTTCTTT. Amino acids: CASRTTSEAFF.

This chain connects TRBV7-9 to TRBJ2-2; 9 nucleotides align to TRBD1. Losses at the gene ends were 1 base for V and 5 bases for J; bases not matched to a gene: 2. The germline V gene encodes CDR1 SEHNR and CDR2 FQNEAQ (reference sequence). The CDR3 consists of 15 residues. CDR3 DNA sequence: TGTGCCAGCAGCTTAGGACAGGGGGAAACCGGGGAGCTGTTTTTT. Amino acid sequence: CASSLGQGETGELFF.

This clone was detected only a few times. This sequence joins TRBV27 and TRBJ2-4, with D perhaps TRBD2 (5 bases). This CDR3 has 13 amino acids. The V and J ends lost 4 bases and 7 bases respectively, with 11 bases between them. CDR1 and CDR2 from the germline V gene are MNHEY and SMNVEV (reference sequence). The DNA for the CDR3 is TGTGCCAGCAGTTCCCGCGGACTGAACATTCAGTACTTC. Translated, it gives CASSSRGLNIQYF.

V and J are TRBV2 and TRBJ2-2, with a possible D match to TRBD2 (5 bases). CDR1 and CDR2 from the germline V gene are SNHLY and FYNNEI. CDR3 length: 12 residues. Between the trimmed V and J ends, which lost 4 bases and 8 bases, there was a span of 8 bases. CDR3 in amino acids: CASSVDWGELFF. CDR3 bases: TGTGCCAGCAGTGTGGACTGGGGGGAGCTGTTTTTT.

The table lists this clone with a count of one. The chain combines TRBV9 with TRBJ2-2; possibly TRBD1 for D (6 bases). V lost 3 bases to trimming and J lost 2 bases, with 17 bases between them. From germline, CDR1 is SGDLS and CDR2 YYNGEE. This CDR3 has 17 residues. The CDR3 coding sequence is TGTGCCAGCAGCGACCGAACAGGGTGGCTCAACACCGGGGAGCTGTTTTTT. Translated: CASSDRTGWLNTGELFF.

The V and J genes are TRBV7-9 and TRBJ1-1; perhaps TRBD1 as D (5 bases). The germline V gene has CDR1 SEHNR and CDR2 FQNEAQ (reference sequence). V was trimmed by 5 bases and J by 6 bases, leaving 19 bases between them. The CDR3 is 15 amino acids. CDR3 nucleotide sequence: TGTGCCAGCAGCCTTCCGGCGGGGCGGGGTGCTGAAGCTTTCTTT. It is translated as CASSLPAGRGAEAFF.

The rearrangement links TRBV6-6 to TRBJ2-6; D unclear. CDR3 length: 14 residues. V lost 5 bases and J 0 bases, leaving 5 bases between the germline ends. Germline V gene lookup returns CDR1 MNHNY and CDR2 SVGAGI (reference sequence). CDR3 coding DNA: TGTGCCAGCAGTCTAGACTCTGGGGCCAACGTCCTGACTTTC. This translates into CASSLDSGANVLTF.

The chain carries TRBV19 and TRBJ1-1; TRBD1 matches 7 bases. CDR1 is LNHDA and CDR2 is SQIVND in the germline V gene (reference sequence). V shed 4 bases and J 6 bases; nucleotides not matched to a gene: 8. The CDR3 runs 14 residues. The CDR3 loop is CASSRIGRGAEAFF. For the CDR3, the DNA is TGTGCCAGTAGTAGGATAGGCAGGGGGGCTGAAGCTTTCTTT.

J is TRBJ2-1 and V is TRBV6-5; TRBD1 might be the D (6 bases). The CDR3 runs to 14 residues. Germline loops: CDR1 MNHEY, CDR2 SVGAGI. V was trimmed by 6 bases and J by 6 bases, leaving 15 bases between them. The CDR3 DNA is TGTGCCAGCAGCCCGACAGGTGGGGCCAATGAGCAGTTCTTC. As protein: CASSPTGGANEQFF.

The chain links TRBV5-4 to TRBJ1-2; 9 bases are shared with TRBD1. Germline V gene lookup returns CDR1 SGHNT and CDR2 YYREEE (reference sequence). With V trimmed by 4 bases and J by 7 bases, 11 bases remained unmatched. The CDR3 runs 15 residues. CDR3 sequence: CASSIDKQGARGYTF. Here the CDR3 DNA reads TGTGCCAGCAGCATAGATAAACAGGGGGCGCGTGGCTACACCTTC.

The chain is built from TRBV2 and TRBJ1-3, with D possibly matching TRBD1 (5 bases). Germline V gene sequence: CDR1 SNHLY, CDR2 FYNNEI. CDR3 size: 15 residues. Trimming removed 3 bases from V and 2 bases from J, with 11 bases in between. CDR3 loop: CASSDTLGPGNTIYF. CDR3 nucleotide sequence: TGTGCCAGCAGTGATACCTTGGGGCCTGGAAACACCATATATTTT.

The CDR3 reads CAISRQDYNEQFF. The CDR3 region has the DNA TGTGCCATCAGTCGACAGGACTACAATGAGCAGTTCTTC. The V gene is TRBV10-3, the J gene TRBJ2-1, with D perhaps TRBD1 (6 bases). V shed 5 bases and J shed 3 bases, with 8 bases lying between them. The CDR3 is 13 amino acids. CDR1 is ENHRY, CDR2 SYGVKD, per germline.

V is TRBV25-1 and J is TRBJ1-6, with D possibly matching TRBD1 (5 bases). The V gene's germline CDR1 is MGHDK and CDR2 SYGVNS. The germline V and J ends were trimmed by 1 base and 10 bases, with 17 bases remaining between them. This CDR3 contains 16 residues. In DNA, the CDR3 is TGTGCCAGCAGTGAATTTCGCGGGACGGGGAGCTCACCCCTCCACTTT. It translates to CASSEFRGTGSSPLHF.

The V and J genes are TRBV5-1 and TRBJ2-5, with D possibly TRBD2 on 5 matching bases. CDR3 length: 17 amino acids. CDR1 SGHRS and CDR2 YFSETQ come from the germline V gene. Trimming took 0 bases from V and 1 from J, leaving 16 bases between them. The CDR3 protein is CASSLGLRGTFQETQYF. As DNA, the CDR3 is TGCGCCAGCAGCTTGGGGTTACGGGGAACATTCCAAGAGACCCAGTACTTC.

The rearrangement joins TRBV25-1 to TRBJ1-1; no clear D gene. This CDR3 spans 13 amino acids. Trimming stripped 0 bases from V and 11 bases from J, with 13 bases between. Germline V gene lookup returns CDR1 MGHDK and CDR2 SYGVNS. DNA for the CDR3: TGTGCCAGCAGTGAATATGCCCCATCTATGGCTTTCTTT. Translated, it gives CASSEYAPSMAFF. The full variable domain, with the rest looked up from reference TRBV25-1 and TRBJ1-1, is EADIYQTPRYLVIGTGKKITLECSQTMGHDKMYWYQQDPGMELHLIHYSYGVNSTEKGDLSSESTVSRIRTEHFPLTLESARPSHTSQYLCASSEYAPSMAFFGQGTRLTVV.

The V call is TRBV2, the J call TRBJ1-6, with TRBD1 matching over 8 bases. Unmatched junction bases numbered 9, after V lost 6 bases and J lost 14 bases. This CDR3 spans 13 amino acids. CDR1 and CDR2 from the germline V gene are SNHLY and FYNNEI. For the CDR3, the DNA is TGTGCCAGCAGCGGGACAGGACAATTCACCCTCCACTTT. Translated, it gives CASSGTGQFTLHF.

The chain links TRBV4-3 to TRBJ2-7, with D possibly TRBD2 on 5 matching bases. Germline lookup yields CDR1 LGHNA and CDR2 YSLEER. Deletions cut 4 bases from V and 4 bases from J, with 11 bases between. The CDR3 contains 13 residues. The CDR3 coding sequence is TGCGCCAGCAGCCCAACACGGGGTTACGAGCAGTACTTC. Its translation: CASSPTRGYEQYF.

This sequence joins TRBV2 and TRBJ2-3; 10 bases are shared with TRBD2. The germline CDR1 and CDR2 sequences are SNHLY and FYNNEI. The CDR3 covers 15 residues. Trimming cost V 8 bases and J 2 bases; bases outside gene matches: 7. CDR3 DNA sequence: TGTGCCAGCCGGCGAACTAGCGGGGACACAGATACGCAGTATTTT. Translated: CASRRTSGDTDTQYF.

This chain connects TRBV12-5 to TRBJ2-5, with 10 positions matching TRBD2. Trimming at V came to 6 bases and at J to 6 bases, leaving 4 bases not matched to a gene. Germline values: CDR1 LGHNT, CDR2 FRNRAP. The CDR3 has 13 residues. CDR3 region: CASGQREGQTQYF. The CDR3 DNA reads as TGTGCTAGTGGGCAGCGGGAGGGACAGACCCAGTACTTC.